This TCR beta chain was captured in a study of identical twins. Study findings and constraints: Conclusions relied on cross-sectional statistical analysis, not following the same donors. Cord blood beta clonotypes that were abundant carried fewer insertions, and memory repertoires showed no such trend. With monozygotic twins, out-of-frame TCR alpha sharing exceeded what models estimated.

One entry per CDR3 protein, called by TCRdb with MiXCR from the 5' RACE reads. The table includes 300,000 or so distinct CDR3 sequences, around 9.7% detected once. Worth noting for this clonotype: The antigen is undetermined.

Germline V lookup: CDR1 MNHEY, CDR2 SVGEGT. The CDR3 loop spans 14 amino acids. V was cut by 6 bases and J by 0 bases, with 9 bases left in between. These data were likewise used in another study, on yellow fever vaccine responses in identical twins.

The source material was CD8+ T cells sorted from blood. This chain connects TRBV6-2 or TRBV6-3 to TRBJ2-1; D is ambiguous. The receptor was isolated from a woman aged 18-29 years in good health. The chain's CDR3 is CASSWTGSYNEQFF. DNA for the CDR3: TGTGCCAGCAGCTGGACGGGCTCCTACAATGAGCAGTTCTTC.